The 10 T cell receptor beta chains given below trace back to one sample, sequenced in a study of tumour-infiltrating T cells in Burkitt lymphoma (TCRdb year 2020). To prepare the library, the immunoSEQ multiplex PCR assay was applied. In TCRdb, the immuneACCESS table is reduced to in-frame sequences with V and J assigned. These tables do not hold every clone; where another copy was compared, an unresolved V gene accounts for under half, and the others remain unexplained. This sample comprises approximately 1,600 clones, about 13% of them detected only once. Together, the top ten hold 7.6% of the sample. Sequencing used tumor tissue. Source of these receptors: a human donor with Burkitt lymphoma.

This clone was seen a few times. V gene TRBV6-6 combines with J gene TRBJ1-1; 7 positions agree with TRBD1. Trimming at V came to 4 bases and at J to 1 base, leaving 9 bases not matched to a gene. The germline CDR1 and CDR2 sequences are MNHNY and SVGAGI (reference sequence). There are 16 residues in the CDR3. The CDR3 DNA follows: TGTGCCAGCAGTTCCGGGACAGAGAGAACGAACACTGAAGCTTTCTTT. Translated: CASSSGTERTNTEAFF.

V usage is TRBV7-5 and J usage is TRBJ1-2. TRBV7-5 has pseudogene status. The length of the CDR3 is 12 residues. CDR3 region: CAKVGKTYGYTF. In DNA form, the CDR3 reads TGTGCCAAAGTAGGAAAGACCTATGGCTACACCTTC.

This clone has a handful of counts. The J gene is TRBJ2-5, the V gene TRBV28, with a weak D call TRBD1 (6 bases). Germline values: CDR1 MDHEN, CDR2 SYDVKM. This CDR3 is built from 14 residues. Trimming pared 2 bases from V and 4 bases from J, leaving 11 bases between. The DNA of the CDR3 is TGTGCCAGCAGTTTAATCAACAGGGCAGAGACCCAGTACTTC. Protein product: CASSLINRAETQYF.

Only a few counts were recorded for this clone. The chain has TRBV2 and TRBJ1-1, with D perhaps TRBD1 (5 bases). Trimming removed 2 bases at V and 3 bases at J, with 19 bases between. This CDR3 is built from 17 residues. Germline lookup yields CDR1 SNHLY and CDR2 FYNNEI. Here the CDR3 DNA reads TGTGCCAGCAGTGAACATGAGGAATGGGGGAGGGACACTGAAGCTTTCTTT. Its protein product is CASSEHEEWGRDTEAFF.

CDR3 in amino acids: CASSETIYEQYF. The CDR3 DNA reads as TGTGCCAGCAGTGAAACTATTTACGAGCAGTACTTC. The chain recombines TRBV2 with TRBJ2-5; D remains ambiguous. The J call may be faulty, since TRBJ2-7 better matches the DNA end. From germline, CDR1 is SNHLY and CDR2 FYNNEI. CDR3 length: 12 amino acids.

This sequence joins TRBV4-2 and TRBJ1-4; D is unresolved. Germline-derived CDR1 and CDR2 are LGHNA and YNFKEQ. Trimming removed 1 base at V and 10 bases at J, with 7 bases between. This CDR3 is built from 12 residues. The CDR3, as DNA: TGTGCCAGCAGCCAAGTTGTCTCAAAACTGTTTTTT. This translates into CASSQVVSKLFF.

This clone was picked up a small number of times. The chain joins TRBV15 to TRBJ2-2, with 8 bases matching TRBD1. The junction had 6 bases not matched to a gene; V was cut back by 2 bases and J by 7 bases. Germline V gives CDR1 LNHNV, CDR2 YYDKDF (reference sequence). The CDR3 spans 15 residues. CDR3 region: CATSRPHRGDGELFF. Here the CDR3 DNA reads TGTGCCACCAGCAGACCCCACAGGGGGGACGGGGAGCTGTTTTTT.

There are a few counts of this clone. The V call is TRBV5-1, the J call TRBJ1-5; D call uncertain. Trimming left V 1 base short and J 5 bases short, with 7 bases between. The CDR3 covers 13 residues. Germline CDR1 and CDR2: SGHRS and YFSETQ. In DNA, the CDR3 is TGCGCCAGCAGCTTGAATCGGGATCAGCCCCAGCATTTT. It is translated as CASSLNRDQPQHF.

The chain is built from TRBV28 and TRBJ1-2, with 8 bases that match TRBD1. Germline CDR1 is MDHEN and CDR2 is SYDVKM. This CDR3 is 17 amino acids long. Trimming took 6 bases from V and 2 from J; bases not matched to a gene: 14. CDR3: CASSHLNRQGFNYGYTF. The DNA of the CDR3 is TGTGCCAGCAGCCACCTTAACAGACAGGGGTTCAACTATGGCTACACCTTC.

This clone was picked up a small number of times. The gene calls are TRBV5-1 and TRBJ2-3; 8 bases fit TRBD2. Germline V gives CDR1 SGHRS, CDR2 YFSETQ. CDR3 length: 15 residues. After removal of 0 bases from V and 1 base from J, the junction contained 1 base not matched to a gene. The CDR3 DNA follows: TGCGCCAGCAGCTTGGTTAGCGGGGGCACAGATACGCAGTATTTT. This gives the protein CASSLVSGGTDTQYF.